These 9 T cell receptor beta chains were sequenced from one sample in a study of beta chain features in type 1 diabetes. Study results and caveats: Across all four CD4+ subsets, people with type 1 diabetes showed modestly shorter TCRB CDR3s.

These receptors lack a known antigen. Sequenced material consisted of expressed TCRB transcripts (all of the isolated RNA was reverse transcribed). TCRdb keeps only in-frame clones here, not all; method: immunoSEQ multiplex PCR. The table has 25,000 to 30,000 clones, roughly three fifths seen once. Sequencing was done on a sample of Tregs from blood. These receptors were taken from a young woman with type 1 diabetes.

The J gene is TRBJ1-5, the V gene TRBV6-1, with a possible D match to TRBD1 (6 bases). The CDR3 is made up of 15 amino acids. Germline CDR1 reads MNHNS; CDR2 reads SASEGT. V was pared by 5 bases and J by 3 bases, with 14 bases between. CDR3 in DNA: TGTGCCAGCAGTCCACAGGGAGCCCTCAATCAGCCCCAGCATTTT. Translating gives CASSPQGALNQPQHF.

V usage is TRBV2 and J usage is TRBJ1-1, with D hard to call. Germline CDR1 is SNHLY and CDR2 is FYNNEI. V was clipped by 7 bases and J by 1 base, with 10 bases between them. The CDR3 length is 13 residues. In nucleotides, the CDR3 is TGTGCCAGCAATCTTTTCGGGAACACTGAAGCTTTCTTT. Protein sequence: CASNLFGNTEAFF.

The chain uses TRBV19 and TRBJ2-1; TRBD2 matches at 8 bases. Trimming took 4 bases from V and 8 from J; bases not matched to a gene: 4. From germline, CDR1 is LNHDA and CDR2 SQIVND (reference sequence). The CDR3 covers 13 residues. The DNA for the CDR3 is TGTGCCAGTAGTAGGAGCGGGAGAGATGAGCAGTTCTTC. Amino acids: CASSRSGRDEQFF.

The chain couples TRBV11-3 to TRBJ1-5; D is unresolved. In germline, CDR1 is SGHNT, CDR2 YENEEA. The CDR3 has 13 amino acids. Trimming cost V 3 bases and J 6 bases, with 9 bases left between them. The CDR3 DNA sequence: TGTGCCAGCAGCTTCGGAGAGAGTCAGCCCCAGCATTTT. Translating gives CASSFGESQPQHF.

This clone showed up just a few times. The CDR3 sequence: CASSEADRLAFF. CDR3 DNA sequence: TGTGCCAGCAGTGAAGCGGACAGGCTTGCTTTCTTT. J is TRBJ1-1 and V is TRBV28, with 7 positions matching TRBD1. The CDR3 consists of 12 residues. CDR1 and CDR2 from the germline V gene are MDHEN and SYDVKM. Unmatched junction bases numbered 8, after V lost 5 bases and J lost 11 bases.

The CDR3 coding sequence is TGTGCCAGCAGTGAGAGGATTGAGCAGTTCTTC. Protein product: CASSERIEQFF. The chain has TRBV6-1 and TRBJ2-1; no clear D. The length of the CDR3 is 11 residues. Trimming removed 3 bases at V and 9 bases at J, with 6 bases between. Germline loops: CDR1 MNHNS, CDR2 SASEGT.

This chain uses TRBV20-1 with TRBJ2-7; TRBD1 aligns across 8 bases. The V gene end was trimmed by 4 bases and the J gene end by 5 bases; junction bases not matched to a gene: 1. This CDR3 contains 11 residues. The V gene's germline CDR1 is DFQATT and CDR2 SNEGSKA (reference sequence). Here the CDR3 reads CSATGGDEQYF. DNA of the CDR3: TGCAGTGCTACAGGGGGCGACGAGCAGTACTTC.

The chain recombines TRBV6-5 with TRBJ1-4, with D possibly being TRBD1 (6 bases). Germline V gene sequence: CDR1 MNHEY, CDR2 SVGAGI. V was pared by 2 bases and J by 8 bases, with 15 bases between. The CDR3 runs to 15 residues. In nucleotides, the CDR3 is TGTGCCAGCAGTTACCTAGGGACATCCTCCGAAAAACTGTTTTTT. Its protein is CASSYLGTSSEKLFF.

V gene TRBV5-6 combines with J gene TRBJ2-3; 15 positions match TRBD2. The germline V gene has CDR1 SGHDT and CDR2 YYEEEE. The CDR3 has 17 residues. With V trimmed by 4 bases and J by 5 bases, 8 bases remained unmatched. This CDR3 is CASSQWTSGRGEDTQYF. As DNA, the CDR3 is TGTGCCAGCAGCCAGTGGACTAGCGGGAGGGGAGAAGATACGCAGTATTTT.